What follows describes a single T cell receptor (beta chain). Antigen specificity is unknown. The naive gate required viable CD3+CD4+ or CD3+CD8+ cells with CCR7+CD45RA+CD45RO-CD95-CD27+CD28+ phenotype. Peripheral blood was collected from the related graft donor on the marrow donation day. This specimen belongs to a study of T cells after posttransplantation cyclophosphamide. Points from the study as a whole: Tissue-infiltrating T cells from skin or gut overlapped little with blood T cells. After PTCy, TRB diversity resembled that of CNI/methotrexate controls. Later post-transplant blood repertoires were often dominated by donor CD8+ memory clones.

The assay was immunoSEQ multiplex PCR, and TCRdb's table has in-frame clones only and misses some. The profile covers some 33,000 clones, with about 91% appearing a single time and around 0.1% taken by the ten largest. This clonotype originated in a man younger than 45 in good health and a related stem cell transplant donor. The sample comprised naive CD4+ T cells sorted from blood.

The CDR3 sequence is CASSMLQGISSGANVLTF. In nucleotides, the CDR3 is TGTGCCAGTAGTATGCTACAGGGCATCTCTTCTGGGGCCAACGTCCTGACTTTC. The V call is TRBV19, the J call TRBJ2-6; possible D gene TRBD1, 6 bases. The V gene's germline CDR1 is LNHDA and CDR2 SQIVND (reference sequence). This CDR3 is built from 18 residues. V was clipped by 3 bases and J by 1 base, with 16 bases between them.